Reported below is one T cell receptor beta chain. The study ran its PCR with 60 Vbeta and 13 Jbeta primers. Produced via immunoSEQ multiplex PCR; TCRdb's table is partial and in-frame only. Of 70,000 to 100,000 clones in the sample, 55% to 70% were seen once. Germline V gene lookup returns CDR1 LGHNA and CDR2 YSLEER. The ends were cut back, 4 bases at V and 3 bases at J, with 10 bases in the middle. The CDR3 spans 13 residues. This sample stems from a study of cytomegalovirus exposure and HLA in healthy donors. The sequence derives from a woman aged 50 to 60 in good health and CMV-seropositive. What was sequenced was PBMCs. The chain has TRBV4-3 and TRBJ2-7; D might be TRBD2 (6 bases). In nucleotides, the CDR3 is TGCGCCAGCAGCCCCGGGAGCCTCTACGAGCAGTACTTC. This encodes CASSPGSLYEQYF.